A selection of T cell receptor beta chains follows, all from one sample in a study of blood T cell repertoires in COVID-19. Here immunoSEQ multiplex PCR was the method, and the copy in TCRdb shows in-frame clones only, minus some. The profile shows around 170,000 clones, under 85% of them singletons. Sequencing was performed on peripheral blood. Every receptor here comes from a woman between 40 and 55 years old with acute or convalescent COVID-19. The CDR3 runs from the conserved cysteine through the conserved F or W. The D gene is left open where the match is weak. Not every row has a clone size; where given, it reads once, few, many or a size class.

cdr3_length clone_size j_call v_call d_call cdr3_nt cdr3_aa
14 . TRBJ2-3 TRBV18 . TGTGCCAGCTCACCACCCGGAAGGAGAGATACGCAGTATTTT CASSPPGRRDTQYF
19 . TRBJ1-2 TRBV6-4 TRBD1 TGTGCCAGCAGGGGGAAGTACCGGGACAGGGATTCTTTCCGCTATGGCTACACCTTC CASRGKYRDRDSFRYGYTF
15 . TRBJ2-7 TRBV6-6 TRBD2 TGTGCCAGCAGTTCGGCGGGAGGTACCTTCGACGAGCAGTACTTC CASSSAGGTFDEQYF
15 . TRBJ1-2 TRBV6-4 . TGTGCCAGCAGTGACCTGGGCGGGAGAAGTGGTGGCTACACCTTC CASSDLGGRSGGYTF
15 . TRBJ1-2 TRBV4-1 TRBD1 TGCGCCAGCAGCCGCCCCAGCACAGGGGCCTATGGCTACACCTTC CASSRPSTGAYGYTF
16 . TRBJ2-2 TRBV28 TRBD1 TGTGCCAGCAGTCCACCCGGGACAGGGTACACCGGGGAGCTGTTTTTT CASSPPGTGYTGELFF
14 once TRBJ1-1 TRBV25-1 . TGTGCCAGCAGTGAATATAACCGGGACACTGAAGCTTTCTTT CASSEYNRDTEAFF
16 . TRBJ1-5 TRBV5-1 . TGCGCCAGCAAACCGGGAACAGGGAGAACGGATCAGCCCCAGCATTTT CASKPGTGRTDQPQHF
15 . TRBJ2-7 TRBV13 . TGTGCCAGCAGCTCCATGGGTTCGGGGTTCCACGAGCAGTACTTC CASSSMGSGFHEQYF
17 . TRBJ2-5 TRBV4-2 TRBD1 TGTGCCAGCAGCCAAGGCTTTGGACAGGGTCTTCAAGAGACCCAGTACTTC CASSQGFGQGLQETQYF
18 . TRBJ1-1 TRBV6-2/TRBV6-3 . TGTGCCAGCAGTTACTCTTTCCCCGCAGGGTTGACTAACACTGAAGCTTTCTTT CASSYSFPAGLTNTEAFF
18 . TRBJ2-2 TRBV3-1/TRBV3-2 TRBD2 TGTGCCAGCAGCCAGCCCTTGGGAAGCGGGGCCGACACCGGGGAGCTGTTTTTT CASSQPLGSGADTGELFF
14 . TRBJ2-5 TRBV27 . TGTGCCAGCAGGCTGTCTGTAGTGGAAGAGACCCAGTACTTC CASRLSVVEETQYF
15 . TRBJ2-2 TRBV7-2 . TGTGCCAGCAGCTTAGTGGGCCAGAGCACCGGGGAGCTGTTTTTT CASSLVGQSTGELFF
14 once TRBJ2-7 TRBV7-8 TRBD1 TGTGCCAGCAGCTTATTAGGACAGGAGAACGAGCAGTACTTC CASSLLGQENEQYF
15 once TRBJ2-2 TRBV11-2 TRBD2 TGTGCCAGCAGCCCCGGGGGGACGAACACCGGGGAGCTGTTTTTT CASSPGGTNTGELFF
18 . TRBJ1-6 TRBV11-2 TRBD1 TGTGCCAGCAGCTTAGATATGTCCCACAGGGGGCTCGAGTCACCCCTCCACTTT CASSLDMSHRGLESPLHF
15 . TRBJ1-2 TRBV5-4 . TGTGCCAGCAGCTTGGTTCCGGAGACGGCGGGGGGCTACACCTTC CASSLVPETAGGYTF
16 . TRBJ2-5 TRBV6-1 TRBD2 TGTGCCAGCAGTGGAGGACTAGCGGGGGAACAAGAGACCCAGTACTTC CASSGGLAGEQETQYF